Listed below are T cell receptor beta chains from one sample, sequenced in a study of identifying expanded T cells in peripheral blood. TCRdb's table, derived via immunoSEQ multiplex PCR, lists solely in-frame clones and lacks some. Of around 120,000 clones in the sample, 86% were seen once. Sequenced material: blood. The receptors were sampled from a person aged 18-70 years in good health. Each CDR3 is given with its conserved first and last residue. D genes are given only for firm matches.

>TRBV29-1|-|TRBJ1-1
CSVPGTRGQNTEAFF
>TRBV27|-|TRBJ1-2
CASSRLQGPYGYTF
>TRBV5-1|TRBD1|TRBJ2-3
CASQTGLSTDTQYF
>TRBV28|-|TRBJ2-5
CASSSPDRLKAWEAQYF
>TRBV6-1|-|TRBJ1-2
CASRHQYDDGYTF
>TRBV27|-|TRBJ1-6
CASSLRARGHNSPLHF
>TRBV7-2|TRBD2|TRBJ2-3
CASSLWTSGPTDTQYF
>TRBV20-1|TRBD1|TRBJ2-7
CSAEGAGEQYF
>TRBV7-2|TRBD2|TRBJ2-2
CASSLRPSGGKTGELFF
>TRBV7-2|-|TRBJ1-1
CASSLASQDEAFF
>TRBV30|-|TRBJ1-3
CAWIRGGLSGNTIYF
>TRBV28|-|TRBJ2-6
CASSSPGVSGANVLTF
>TRBV6-1|-|TRBJ1-1
CASSGDVMNTEAFF
>TRBV28|-|TRBJ1-2
CASSAGSTSYYGYTF
>TRBV18|-|TRBJ2-3
CASSSELTDTQYF
>TRBV6-5|TRBD1|TRBJ1-3
CASRRQGTSGNTIYF
>TRBV28|-|TRBJ1-5
CASSLVGQSSNQPQHF
>TRBV7-3|-|TRBJ2-2
CASSLKGTLDTGELFF
>TRBV5-8|-|TRBJ2-7
CASSGPLRHEQYF
>TRBV5-1|-|TRBJ1-4
CASRAEGYEKLFF
>TRBV5-6|-|TRBJ1-3
CASSSGSGNTIYF
>TRBV29-1|TRBD2|TRBJ2-1
CSVGLAGGSEQFF
>TRBV7-2|TRBD1|TRBJ1-2
CASSLGTAHNYGYTF
>TRBV19|-|TRBJ1-5
CALLPGAGVQPQHF
>TRBV5-4|TRBD2|TRBJ2-7
CASSKGLAGKSEQYF
>TRBV6-5|TRBD2|TRBJ2-1
CASSSPGLDYNEQFF
>TRBV6-6|-|TRBJ1-1
CASPQDLNTEAFF
>TRBV5-5|-|TRBJ1-5
CASSFGVVSGNQPQHF